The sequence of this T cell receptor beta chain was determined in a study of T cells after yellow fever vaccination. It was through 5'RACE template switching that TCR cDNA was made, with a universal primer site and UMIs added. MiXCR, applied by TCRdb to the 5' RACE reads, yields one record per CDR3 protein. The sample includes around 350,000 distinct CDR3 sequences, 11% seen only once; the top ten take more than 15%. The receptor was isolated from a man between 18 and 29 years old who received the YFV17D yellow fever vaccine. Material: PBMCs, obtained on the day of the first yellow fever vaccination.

CDR3 protein: CASERGMGETQYF. CDR3 DNA sequence: TGTGCCAGCGAGCGGGGTATGGGAGAGACCCAGTACTTC. The chain couples TRBV6-1 to TRBJ2-5, with 7 bases fitting TRBD2. This CDR3 comprises 13 residues. Germline V gene data show CDR1 as MNHNS and CDR2 as SASEGT. J was trimmed by 4 bases and V by 8 bases; bases with no gene match: 7.